One sample yielded the 25 T cell receptor beta chains listed below, sequenced in a study of sequential checkpoint blockade in melanoma. Data came from immunoSEQ multiplex PCR; TCRdb stores just in-frame clones and leaves some out. The sample carries tens of thousands of clones, 32% recorded once. Treatment of the sample: randomized to nivolumab then ipilimumab (arm A) or the reverse (arm B). Source: tumor tissue (inferred from file names), taken from a patient given nivolumab and ipilimumab in sequence. These receptors originate from a human donor with melanoma.

The CDR3 is CASSRGTVTYEQYF. The CDR3 coding sequence is TGTGCCAGTAGTAGGGGGACGGTAACCTACGAGCAGTACTTC. This chain links TRBV19 with TRBJ2-7, with D perhaps TRBD1 or TRBD2 (5 bases each). Trimming left V 4 bases short and J 2 bases short, with 12 bases between. The CDR3 runs to 14 residues. Germline V gene data show CDR1 as LNHDA and CDR2 as SQIVND (reference sequence).

This clone was counted only a few times. The chain employs TRBV18 and TRBJ1-4; tentatively, D is TRBD1 (6 bases). The V gene lost 3 bases and the J gene lost 8 bases, with 13 bases spanning the gap. The CDR3 covers 14 residues. Germline V gene lookup returns CDR1 KGHSH and CDR2 LQKENI. CDR3 residues: CASSPRTEGEKLFF. The CDR3 nucleotides are TGTGCCAGCTCACCTAGGACAGAAGGGGAAAAACTGTTTTTT.

The chain combines TRBV30 with TRBJ2-1, with TRBD1 as a possible D gene (7 bases). In germline, CDR1 is GTSNPN, CDR2 SVGIG (reference sequence). The CDR3 length is 13 residues. V was shortened by 5 bases and J by 6 bases, with 14 bases between the two germline ends. CDR3 region: CAWGHRGGNEQFF. CDR3 nucleotide sequence: TGTGCCTGGGGCCACAGGGGAGGCAATGAGCAGTTCTTC.

In nucleotides, the CDR3 is TGTGCCTGGAGGAACAGACTTATCTCTGGAAACACCATATATTTT. This encodes CAWRNRLISGNTIYF. The J gene is TRBJ1-3, the V gene TRBV30; D call uncertain. Per the germline V gene, CDR1 is GTSNPN and CDR2 is SVGIG (reference sequence). Trimming shortened V by 3 bases and J by 0 bases, and 12 bases separated the two germline ends. The CDR3 is made up of 15 amino acids.

The chain is built from TRBV6-8 and TRBJ1-1, with a weak D call TRBD1 (5 bases). Between the trimmed V and J ends, which lost 4 bases and 8 bases, there was a span of 26 bases. From germline, CDR1 is MNHGY and CDR2 SAAAGT. This CDR3 is built from 17 residues. CDR3 protein: CASSLWPARSPGEEAFF. The CDR3 nucleotides read TGTGCCAGCAGTTTGTGGCCAGCGAGATCGCCGGGGGAAGAAGCTTTCTTT.

The J gene is TRBJ2-3, the V gene TRBV19, with TRBD2 matching 7 bases. Trimming took 7 bases from V and 8 from J; bases not matched to a gene: 9. This CDR3 has 13 amino acids. The germline V gene has CDR1 LNHDA and CDR2 SQIVND (reference sequence). CDR3 amino acids: CASKASGTATQYF. CDR3 sequence (DNA): TGTGCCAGTAAAGCTAGCGGTACTGCTACGCAGTATTTT.

This clone has at least ten counts. V usage is TRBV11-3 and J usage is TRBJ2-5; unclear D gene. CDR1 and CDR2 from the germline V gene are SGHNT and YENEEA. The CDR3 is 15 residues long. V shed 3 bases and J shed 0 bases, with 11 bases lying between them. For the CDR3, the DNA is TGTGCCAGCAGCTTTATTAACCAGTACCAAGAGACCCAGTACTTC. Amino acids: CASSFINQYQETQYF.

V usage is TRBV5-1 and J usage is TRBJ2-5; the D gene could be TRBD1 or TRBD2 (5 bases each). The germline V gene encodes CDR1 SGHRS and CDR2 YFSETQ. V was pared by 8 bases and J by 5 bases, with 22 bases between. The CDR3 is 15 residues long. The DNA for the CDR3 is TGCGCCAGTACTATCCGGGGCCTAACGGGGGAGACCCAGTACTTC. Translating gives CASTIRGLTGETQYF.

This clone was seen only a few times. The genes are TRBV11-3 and TRBJ2-2; 7 bases are shared with TRBD1. This CDR3 contains 15 residues. Germline V gene lookup returns CDR1 SGHNT and CDR2 YENEEA. The ends lost 5 bases at V and 2 bases at J; junction bases unmatched: 5. The CDR3 loop is CASSPGTDNTGELFF. The CDR3 DNA reads TGTGCCAGCAGCCCCGGGACAGACAACACCGGGGAGCTGTTTTTT.

J is TRBJ2-7 and V is TRBV5-1; D not certain. CDR1 is SGHRS, CDR2 YFSETQ, per germline. V lost 0 bases and J 2 bases, leaving 12 bases between the germline ends. The CDR3 is 15 amino acids. The CDR3 reads CASSLEPGAAYEQYF. The CDR3 nucleotides read TGCGCCAGCAGCTTGGAGCCGGGTGCCGCCTACGAGCAGTACTTC.

This clone came up a few times. The CDR3 loop is CAWGSGGAPETQYF. CDR3 nucleotides: TGTGCCTGGGGAAGCGGGGGGGCCCCAGAGACCCAGTACTTC. This chain uses TRBV30 with TRBJ2-5; 10 bases fit TRBD2. The germline V gene encodes CDR1 GTSNPN and CDR2 SVGIG (reference sequence). This CDR3 has 14 amino acids. With V trimmed by 5 bases and J by 4 bases, 7 bases remained unmatched.

This sequence joins TRBV11-3 and TRBJ2-2; TRBD2 matches at 11 bases. The V and J ends lost 5 bases and 1 base, in that order; junction bases with no gene match: 3. Germline V gene lookup returns CDR1 SGHNT and CDR2 YENEEA. The CDR3 is made up of 16 amino acids. CDR3 DNA sequence: TGTGCCAGCAGCCAAACTAGCGGGGGGAACACCGGGGAGCTGTTTTTT. Translation gives CASSQTSGGNTGELFF.

The rearrangement joins TRBV11-3 to TRBJ2-2; weak D call: TRBD1 (6 bases). The V gene lost 5 bases and the J gene lost 4 bases, with 17 bases spanning the gap. This CDR3 spans 16 amino acids. Germline loops: CDR1 SGHNT, CDR2 YENEEA. CDR3 residues: CASSPTDRSPTGELFF. CDR3 coding DNA: TGTGCCAGCAGCCCGACTGACAGGAGCCCCACCGGGGAGCTGTTTTTT.

V is TRBV1 and J is TRBJ2-7; TRBD2, the table's D call, was not compared with the DNA. TRBV1 is classified as a pseudogene. The CDR3 consists of 17 residues. The CDR3 here is CASSLNPQFPGGFEQYF. In nucleotides, the CDR3 is TGCGCCAGCAGCCTCAACCCCCAGTTTCCGGGAGGTTTCGAGCAGTACTTC.

This clone appeared a few times. The chain joins TRBV6-8 to TRBJ1-2; TRBD1 is a possible D gene (5 bases). The CDR3 has 15 residues. V was trimmed by 6 bases and J by 8 bases, leaving 22 bases between them. Germline values: CDR1 MNHGY, CDR2 SAAAGT. CDR3 sequence (DNA): TGTGCCAGCAGCCACCCGGGGCGGCGGATAGGCGGCTACACCTTC. This encodes CASSHPGRRIGGYTF.

The rearrangement joins TRBV28 to TRBJ2-7; D remains ambiguous. The CDR3 contains 14 residues. Germline CDR1 MDHEN, CDR2 SYDVKM. The V and J ends lost 5 bases and 2 bases respectively, with 13 bases between them. The CDR3 loop reads CASSPPEWAYEQYF. Written as DNA, the CDR3 is TGTGCCAGCAGTCCCCCCGAATGGGCCTACGAGCAGTACTTC. The full variable domain, rest sourced from reference TRBV28 and TRBJ2-7, is DVKVTQSSRYLVKRTGEKVFLECVQDMDHENMFWYRQDPGLGLRLIYFSYDVKMKEKGDIPEGYSVSREKKERFSLILESASTNQTSMYLCASSPPEWAYEQYFGPGTRLTVT.

The V call is TRBV19, the J call TRBJ1-6; D remains unclear. The germline V and J ends were trimmed by 8 bases and 3 bases, with 5 bases remaining between them. This CDR3 region has 12 residues. In germline, CDR1 is LNHDA, CDR2 SQIVND (reference sequence). The CDR3: CASSDYNSPLHF. The CDR3 bases are TGTGCCAGTTCCGACTATAATTCACCCCTCCACTTT.

The DNA for the CDR3 is TGTGCCTGGAACCCAATAGTGACCGGGGAGCTGTTTTTT. Amino acids: CAWNPIVTGELFF. J is TRBJ2-2 and V is TRBV30; D is unclear. V lost 4 bases to trimming and J lost 5 bases, with 11 bases between them. CDR3 length equals 13 residues. The germline V gene encodes CDR1 GTSNPN and CDR2 SVGIG (reference sequence).

The chain links TRBV12-5 to TRBJ2-5; 12 nucleotides line up with TRBD2. V lost 5 bases, J lost 5 bases, and 9 bases stayed unmatched. The CDR3 extends over 16 amino acids. Germline CDR1 and CDR2: LGHNT and FRNRAP. The CDR3 reads CASGILAGGPGETQYF. CDR3 DNA sequence: TGTGCTAGTGGTATTCTAGCGGGAGGGCCAGGGGAGACCCAGTACTTC.

The chain has TRBV25-1 and TRBJ2-5, with D maybe TRBD1 (5 bases). Trimming took 5 bases from V and 7 from J, leaving 17 bases between them. Germline values: CDR1 MGHDK, CDR2 SYGVNS. The CDR3 is 14 residues long. DNA for the CDR3: TGTGCCAGCAGTCCCGCAGGGCAAGTACGGACCCAGTACTTC. The encoded protein is CASSPAGQVRTQYF.

The sample holds a few counts of this clone. The chain carries TRBV30 and TRBJ2-7; 9 bases map to TRBD2. Trimming took 0 bases from V and 3 from J; bases not matched to a gene: 12. Germline assignment: CDR1 GTSNPN and CDR2 SVGIG (reference sequence). CDR3 length: 17 amino acids. In nucleotides, the CDR3 is TGTGCCTGGAGTGTACCGGCTAGCGGGGTCGTCGGCTACGAGCAGTACTTC. It specifies CAWSVPASGVVGYEQYF.

The chain recombines TRBV30 with TRBJ2-7, with D possibly called TRBD1 or TRBD2 (5 bases each). V was shortened by 5 bases and J by 3 bases, with 17 bases between the two germline ends. Per the germline V gene, CDR1 is GTSNPN and CDR2 is SVGIG (reference sequence). This CDR3 comprises 14 residues. CDR3 in DNA: TGTGCCTGGGGGACCCACCTTCCGGGCTACGAGCAGTACTTC. Protein: CAWGTHLPGYEQYF.

The chain joins TRBV9 to TRBJ1-5; no clear D. The ends were cut back, 3 bases at V and 0 bases at J, with 16 bases in the middle. Germline V gene data show CDR1 as SGDLS and CDR2 as YYNGEE. The CDR3 runs 17 residues. CDR3 region: CASSGGRQDYSNQPQHF. The CDR3 DNA follows: TGTGCCAGCAGCGGTGGGAGGCAGGACTATAGCAATCAGCCCCAGCATTTT.

J is TRBJ1-4 and V is TRBV11-3; 10 positions agree with TRBD1. CDR1 and CDR2 from the germline V gene are SGHNT and YENEEA. The J segment lost 5 bases and the V segment lost 4 bases, leaving 7 bases of the junction unmatched. This CDR3 contains 16 residues. The CDR3 region is CASSSADRGPNEKLFF. The DNA of the CDR3 is TGTGCCAGCAGCTCTGCCGACAGGGGGCCGAATGAAAAACTGTTTTTT.

This clone was counted between two and nine times. The chain combines TRBV9 with TRBJ2-5; no reliable D call. The CDR3 loop spans 13 amino acids. Looked up from germline, CDR1 is SGDLS and CDR2 is YYNGEE. The germline V and J ends were trimmed by 2 bases and 9 bases, with 14 bases remaining between them. The CDR3 bases are TGTGCCAGCAGCGTTACCTACAGTGCGGCCCAGTACTTC. This codes for CASSVTYSAAQYF.